This T cell receptor (beta chain) was sequenced during a study of blood T cells in healthy people across ages. General study results and limits: Researchers said unsorted PBMCs prevented a conclusive naive versus antigen-experienced comparison. In long-lived donors, naive CD4+ cell counts and diversity exceeded those of aged donors. Roughly linear age-related decline in beta diversity appeared, significant by age 40. CMV status of donors was not determined, possibly confounding expanded clonotype changes.

As regards this clonotype: The antigen is not known.

A J-beta primer mix and a sample-barcoded 5' primer were used in a second PCR of about 7 to 11 cycles. TCRdb itself ran the 5' RACE reads through MiXCR, one entry per CDR3 protein. Among some 370,000 distinct CDR3 sequences listed, roughly half were seen once. This CDR3 comprises 14 residues. With 3 bases clipped from V and 7 bases from J, the junction kept 6 bases outside the gene matches. Germline V lookup: CDR1 SQVTM, CDR2 ANQGSEA. This TCR was sampled from a man aged 55 to 69 in good health. This chain connects TRBV29-1 to TRBJ2-2; TRBD2 agrees at 9 bases. The sample was blood. CDR3 loop: CSVDAGGRSGELFF. CDR3 coding DNA: TGCAGCGTTGATGCGGGAGGGCGGAGCGGGGAGCTGTTTTTT.